This TCR beta chain was identified in a study of T-cell reconstitution after alpha-beta-depleted transplantation in children. The length of the CDR3 is 11 residues. Germline V gene lookup returns CDR1 DFQATT and CDR2 SNEGSKA (reference sequence). Using unique molecular identifiers, the investigators prepared the TCRbeta library. TCRdb passed the PCR reads through MiXCR, listing each CDR3 protein once. The sample has fewer than 130,000 distinct CDR3 sequences, about 9.3% seen once. As regards this clonotype: One base away lies a much larger clone, so this may be a sequencing read error.

The clonotype comes from a human donor who donated a stem cell graft to a child with acute lymphoblastic leukemia. This material consisted of PBMCs from the stem cell graft donor, taken from the stem cell graft. The chain couples TRBV20-1 to TRBJ2-7, with D perhaps matching TRBD1 (6 bases). The CDR3 DNA is TGCAGTGCGGACAGCTCCTACGACCAGTACTTC. As protein: CSADSSYDQYF.